The 15 T cell receptor beta chains reported below all come from one sample, sequenced in a study of CD8+ T cells in alopecia areata. Extraction of RNA preceded its reverse transcription into cDNA, which served as the sequencing template. Clones were sequenced by immunoSEQ multiplex PCR, and TCRdb holds only the in-frame ones, with some missing. The sample carries some 96,000 clones, approximately 66% recorded once. Treatment specified: oral pan-JAK inhibitor, 5-10 mg twice daily. The sample was CD8+ T cells sorted from blood, taken at week 4, from a patient treated with tofacitinib. Receptor source: a human donor with alopecia areata.

The sample holds one count of this clone. The chain combines TRBV7-9 with TRBJ2-1, with 8 bases matching TRBD2. The trim removed 6 bases at V and 6 bases at J, leaving 10 bases unmatched. Germline CDR1 and CDR2: SEHNR and FQNEAQ (reference sequence). The CDR3 consists of 15 residues. The CDR3: CASSVSGSQGNEQFF. In DNA, the CDR3 is TGTGCCAGCAGTGTGAGCGGGAGCCAGGGCAATGAGCAGTTCTTC.

This clone has only a few counts. The chain links TRBV7-9 to TRBJ1-6; D unclear. CDR3 length: 14 residues. Trimming cost V 0 bases and J 8 bases, with 8 bases left between them. Germline assignment: CDR1 SEHNR and CDR2 FQNEAQ (reference sequence). CDR3 in amino acids: CASSLAASYSPLHF. CDR3 in DNA: TGTGCCAGCAGCTTAGCGGCCTCCTATTCACCCCTCCACTTT.

V gene TRBV4-1 combines with J gene TRBJ2-7; 9 positions match TRBD1. This CDR3 comprises 16 residues. Germline CDR1 and CDR2: MGHRA and YSYEKL. V shed 5 bases, J shed 0 bases, and the junction held 8 bases outside the gene matches. CDR3 sequence reads: CASSTVGQGFSYEQYF. CDR3 DNA: TGCGCCAGCAGCACCGTCGGACAGGGGTTCTCCTACGAGCAGTACTTC.

The chain uses TRBV2 and TRBJ2-5, with D possibly being TRBD2 (6 bases). This CDR3 is 13 amino acids long. The V gene lost 6 bases and the J gene lost 4 bases, with 12 bases spanning the gap. Germline V gene data show CDR1 as SNHLY and CDR2 as FYNNEI. The CDR3 sequence: CASSLRGIETQYF. The CDR3 region has the DNA TGTGCCAGCAGCCTCCGGGGGATAGAGACCCAGTACTTC.

This clone occurred a few times. The chain is built from TRBV6-5 and TRBJ2-1; TRBD2 matches at 12 bases. The CDR3 sequence is 16 residues long. From germline, CDR1 is MNHEY and CDR2 SVGAGI. After removal of 1 base from V and 6 bases from J, the junction contained 4 bases not matched to a gene. The CDR3 bases are TGTGCCAGCAGTTACTTCGGACTAGCGGGACCCAATGAGCAGTTCTTC. Protein: CASSYFGLAGPNEQFF.

The chain is built from TRBV25-1 and TRBJ1-4; D is perhaps TRBD1 (5 bases). The germline V gene encodes CDR1 MGHDK and CDR2 SYGVNS. The CDR3 extends over 15 amino acids. Trimming removed 3 bases at V and 6 bases at J, with 14 bases between. The CDR3 region has the DNA TGTGCCAGCAGTGACCGCCCAGGGACGGATGAAAAACTGTTTTTT. Its translation is CASSDRPGTDEKLFF.

The chain joins TRBV7-9 to TRBJ2-1; no reliable D call. CDR1 is SEHNR and CDR2 is FQNEAQ in the germline V gene (reference sequence). CDR3 length: 10 residues. Trimming removed 6 bases from V and 6 bases from J, with 3 bases in between. This CDR3 reads CASSVNEQFF. CDR3 nucleotide sequence: TGTGCCAGCAGTGTCAATGAGCAGTTCTTC.

This clone showed up just a few times. V is TRBV28 and J is TRBJ2-5; 11 positions agree with TRBD2. The V gene end was trimmed by 0 bases and the J gene end by 1 base; junction bases not matched to a gene: 4. Germline V gene data show CDR1 as MDHEN and CDR2 as SYDVKM. The CDR3 runs to 17 residues. Written as DNA, the CDR3 is TGTGCCAGCAGTTTATGGACTAGCGGGACCTCCCAAGAGACCCAGTACTTC. Residues: CASSLWTSGTSQETQYF.

This chain joins TRBV5-1 and TRBJ2-6; TRBD1 agrees at 7 bases. Germline V gene data show CDR1 as SGHRS and CDR2 as YFSETQ. The CDR3 sequence is 19 residues long. V shed 4 bases, J shed 0 bases, and the junction held 13 bases outside the gene matches. CDR3 sequence: CASSVYPTGFRSGANVLTF. The CDR3 DNA is TGCGCCAGCAGCGTTTACCCGACAGGGTTCCGCTCTGGGGCCAACGTCCTGACTTTC.

The chain combines TRBV25-1 with TRBJ1-6, with D maybe TRBD1 (6 bases). The V gene's germline CDR1 is MGHDK and CDR2 SYGVNS. Trimming took off 5 bases at V and 13 bases at J, with 12 bases between the two ends. The CDR3 totals 12 residues. CDR3 amino acids: CASSQGQGPLHF. The CDR3 DNA sequence: TGTGCCAGCAGTCAGGGGCAGGGTCCCCTCCACTTT.

Details on this clone: The same CDR3 can be traced to other DNA sequences in this sample. J is TRBJ2-5 and V is TRBV27, with unresolved D. Deletions cut 3 bases from V and 3 bases from J, with 8 bases between. The germline CDR1 and CDR2 sequences are MNHEY and SMNVEV (reference sequence). The CDR3 is 13 amino acids. CDR3 sequence: CASSFVGEETQYF. CDR3 DNA: TGTGCCAGCAGTTTTGTTGGGGAAGAGACCCAGTACTTC.

This clone appeared a few times. The rearrangement joins TRBV30 to TRBJ2-1, with D perhaps TRBD2 (5 bases). Per the germline V gene, CDR1 is GTSNPN and CDR2 is SVGIG (reference sequence). V was pared by 0 bases and J by 10 bases, with 10 bases between. This CDR3 has 12 amino acids. The CDR3 reads CAWSVHGMEQFF. The CDR3 bases are TGTGCCTGGAGTGTACACGGGATGGAGCAGTTCTTC.

The V call is TRBV19, the J call TRBJ2-7, with 9 bases that match TRBD2. J lost 3 bases, V lost 1 base, and 4 bases had no gene match. This CDR3 comprises 15 residues. Germline V gene lookup returns CDR1 LNHDA and CDR2 SQIVND (reference sequence). This CDR3 is CASSIASGRYYEQYF. In DNA, the CDR3 is TGTGCCAGTAGTATAGCAAGCGGGAGGTACTACGAGCAGTACTTC.

This clone appeared a few times. The chain carries TRBV15 and TRBJ2-2; D is perhaps TRBD1 (5 bases). V lost 1 base to trimming and J lost 11 bases, with 11 bases between them. Germline loops: CDR1 LNHNV, CDR2 YYDKDF (reference sequence). This CDR3 contains 13 residues. The CDR3 DNA reads as TGTGCCACCAGCAGAGGCGTAGGGGTCGAGCTGTTTTTT. Translating it yields CATSRGVGVELFF. Combining the CDR3 with reference TRBV15 and TRBJ2-2 gives the whole variable domain DAMVIQNPRYQVTQFGKPVTLSCSQTLNHNVMYWYQQKSSQAPKLLFHYYDKDFNNEADTPDNFQSRRPNTSFCFLDIRSPGLGDTAMYLCATSRGVGVELFFGEGSRLTVL.

This clone came up many times. The chain is built from TRBV28 and TRBJ2-1, with no clear D. Per germline, CDR1 MDHEN and CDR2 SYDVKM. V was cut by 8 bases and J by 3 bases, with 2 bases left in between. CDR3 length equals 10 residues. The CDR3 reads CASGYNEQFF. The CDR3 DNA is TGTGCCAGCGGCTACAATGAGCAGTTCTTC.